These 17 T cell receptor beta chains were all obtained from the same sample, sequenced in a study of blood T cell repertoires in COVID-19. The table came from immunoSEQ multiplex PCR; TCRdb's copy has only in-frame clones and leaves some out. The data contain about 180,000 clones, roughly 80% of them singletons. The sample consisted of peripheral blood. These receptors were obtained from a human donor in a cohort sampled during active COVID-19.

V usage is TRBV15 and J usage is TRBJ1-6; the match to TRBD1 covers 7 bases. V dropped 3 bases and J dropped 5; count of bases not matched to a gene: 1. The CDR3 spans 14 residues. Germline CDR1 reads LNHNV; CDR2 reads YYDKDF (reference sequence). CDR3 loop: CATSSGTDNSPLHF. For the CDR3, the DNA is TGTGCCACCAGCAGCGGGACAGATAATTCACCCCTCCACTTT.

J is TRBJ2-1 and V is TRBV28; 10 bases are shared with TRBD2. The length of the CDR3 is 15 residues. V dropped 6 bases and J dropped 8; count of bases not matched to a gene: 10. CDR1 is MDHEN and CDR2 is SYDVKM in the germline V gene. DNA of the CDR3: TGTGCCAGCAGCTCAGCGGGAGGGCCTAGGTATGAGCAGTTCTTC. This gives the protein CASSSAGGPRYEQFF.

CDR3 in amino acids: CATSDRAFEGYTF. In DNA form, the CDR3 reads TGTGCCACCAGTGACAGGGCCTTCGAAGGCTACACCTTC. This chain links TRBV24-1 with TRBJ1-2; maybe TRBD1 (5 bases). Germline CDR1 is KGHDR and CDR2 is SFDVKD. The germline V and J ends were trimmed by 4 bases and 8 bases, with 13 bases remaining between them. CDR3 length equals 13 residues.

The rearrangement uses TRBV18 and TRBJ2-7; D remains unclear. CDR3 length: 12 residues. Trimming took 0 bases from V and 6 from J, leaving 6 bases between them. Germline assignment: CDR1 KGHSH and CDR2 LQKENI. CDR3 coding DNA: TGTGCCAGCTCACCACCGTCGTTCGAGCAGTACTTC. It is translated as CASSPPSFEQYF.

The chain joins TRBV5-1 to TRBJ2-2, with 8 bases aligning to TRBD1. The CDR3 is 15 residues long. Germline CDR1 reads SGHRS; CDR2 reads YFSETQ. The V and J ends lost 1 base and 4 bases, in that order; junction bases with no gene match: 3. CDR3 coding DNA: TGCGCCAGCAGCTTGCGGACAGGGAGCACCGGGGAGCTGTTTTTT. Its translation is CASSLRTGSTGELFF. Using reference TRBV5-1 and TRBJ2-2 for the parts outside the CDR3, the full variable domain is KAGVTQTPRYLIKTRGQQVTLSCSPISGHRSVSWYQQTPGQGLQFLFEYFSETQRNKGNFPGRFSGRQFSNSRSEMNVSTLELGDSALYLCASSLRTGSTGELFFGEGSRLTVL.

The rearrangement uses TRBV19 and TRBJ1-1, with a weak D call TRBD1 (6 bases). CDR1 LNHDA and CDR2 SQIVND come from the germline V gene (reference sequence). V lost 5 bases and J 1 base, leaving 11 bases between the germline ends. CDR3 length: 14 amino acids. The CDR3 protein is CASSGEGQNTEAFF. For the CDR3, the DNA is TGTGCCAGTAGTGGGGAGGGACAGAACACTGAAGCTTTCTTT.

V and J are TRBV2 and TRBJ2-7; 7 bases align to TRBD1. Germline V gives CDR1 SNHLY, CDR2 FYNNEI. The CDR3 consists of 16 residues. Unmatched junction bases numbered 12, after V lost 7 bases and J lost 0 bases. In nucleotides, the CDR3 is TGTGCCAGCATTCTGACCCCGGGACAGCTCTCCTACGAGCAGTACTTC. Residues: CASILTPGQLSYEQYF.

The chain carries TRBV7-9 and TRBJ2-7; TRBD2 aligns across 10 bases. V shed 3 bases, J shed 2 bases, and the junction held 1 base outside the gene matches. The germline CDR1 and CDR2 sequences are SEHNR and FQNEAQ (reference sequence). This CDR3 is 14 amino acids long. CDR3 residues: CASSFTSGAYEQYF. The CDR3 DNA follows: TGTGCCAGCAGCTTTACTAGCGGGGCCTACGAGCAGTACTTC.

CDR3 loop: CASSQDRSYGYTF. The DNA of the CDR3 is TGTGCCAGCAGCCAAGATCGGAGTTATGGCTACACCTTC. The chain carries TRBV4-2 and TRBJ1-2; no clear D gene. CDR1 LGHNA and CDR2 YNFKEQ come from the germline V gene. This CDR3 comprises 13 residues. V lost 0 bases, J lost 5 bases, and 7 bases lay in between.

CDR3 coding DNA: TGCGCCAGCACCTTAGGAGGGGCCACAGATACGCAGTATTTT. It encodes CASTLGGATDTQYF. The chain links TRBV5-1 to TRBJ2-3; a possible D gene is TRBD2 (6 bases). The germline gives CDR1 SGHRS, CDR2 YFSETQ. V lost 6 bases, J lost 2 bases, and 13 bases lay in between. The CDR3 extends over 14 amino acids.

The chain carries TRBV7-8 and TRBJ2-1; 10 bases map to TRBD2. This CDR3 comprises 19 residues. J lost 4 bases, V lost 5 bases, and 17 bases had no gene match. CDR1 and CDR2 from the germline V gene are SGHVS and FQNEAQ. This CDR3 is CASSPRVAGGTIGYNEQFF. CDR3 nucleotide sequence: TGTGCCAGCAGCCCGAGGGTAGCGGGGGGTACAATTGGGTACAATGAGCAGTTCTTC.

The chain carries TRBV6-2 or TRBV6-3 and TRBJ2-1, with 9 positions matching TRBD1. This CDR3 has 19 amino acids. Per the germline V gene, CDR1 is MNHEY and CDR2 is SVGEGT. Losses at the gene ends were 4 bases for V and 7 bases for J; bases not matched to a gene: 20. CDR3 nucleotide sequence: TGTGCCAGCAGTTGGGACAGGGTTCTGGTAAGCGGAGGACGGAATGAGCAGTTCTTC. This translates into CASSWDRVLVSGGRNEQFF.

This chain connects TRBV4-3 to TRBJ2-7; D may be TRBD2 (6 bases). CDR1 and CDR2 (germline): LGHNA, YSLEER. Trimming removed 3 bases at V and 5 bases at J, with 23 bases between. The CDR3 loop spans 17 amino acids. The CDR3, as DNA: TGCGCCAGCAGCCAGGACTTGCCGGTCCTGGGCGGGGACGAGCAGTACTTC. Protein sequence: CASSQDLPVLGGDEQYF.

The chain uses TRBV4-1 and TRBJ1-6; the match to TRBD1 covers 10 bases. Germline lookup yields CDR1 MGHRA and CDR2 YSYEKL. The junction had 7 bases not matched to a gene; V was cut back by 4 bases and J by 7 bases. The CDR3 is made up of 16 amino acids. The CDR3 sequence is CASSLFDRGRNSPLHF. CDR3 in DNA: TGCGCCAGCAGCCTCTTCGACAGGGGGCGGAATTCACCCCTCCACTTT.

The chain couples TRBV4-1 to TRBJ2-7; 7 bases are a match to TRBD2. From germline, CDR1 is MGHRA and CDR2 YSYEKL. The CDR3 sequence is 15 residues long. J lost 4 bases, V lost 5 bases, and 11 bases had no gene match. This chain's CDR3 is CASSDDRDYLYEQYF. CDR3 coding DNA: TGCGCCAGCAGCGACGACCGGGACTACCTATACGAGCAGTACTTC.

This clone was detected only once. The V and J genes are TRBV11-3 and TRBJ1-3; no firm D call. CDR3 length: 15 residues. V lost 1 base to trimming and J lost 4 bases, with 11 bases between them. Germline loops: CDR1 SGHNT, CDR2 YENEEA. The CDR3 sequence is CASSLGRGTGNTIYF. CDR3 nucleotides: TGTGCCAGCAGCTTAGGACGGGGAACGGGAAACACCATATATTTT.

The chain couples TRBV13 to TRBJ1-1; D might be TRBD1 (5 bases). From germline, CDR1 is PRHDT and CDR2 FYEKMQ (reference sequence). V was clipped by 4 bases and J by 5 bases, with 14 bases between them. The CDR3 is made up of 14 amino acids. The CDR3 bases are TGTGCCAGCAGCTGGCGCCCGGGGGAGACTGAAGCTTTCTTT. This translates into CASSWRPGETEAFF.